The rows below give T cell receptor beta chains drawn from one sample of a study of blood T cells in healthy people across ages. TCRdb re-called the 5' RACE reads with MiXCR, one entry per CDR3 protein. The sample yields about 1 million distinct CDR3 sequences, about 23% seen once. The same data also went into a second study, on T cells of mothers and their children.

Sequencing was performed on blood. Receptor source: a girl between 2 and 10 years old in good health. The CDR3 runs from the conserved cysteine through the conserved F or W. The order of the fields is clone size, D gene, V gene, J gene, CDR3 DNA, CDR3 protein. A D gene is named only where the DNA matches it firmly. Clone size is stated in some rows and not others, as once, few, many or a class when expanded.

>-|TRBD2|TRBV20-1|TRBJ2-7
TGCAGTGCGGAGAGGACTAGCGGGATACAAGGGTGGGAGCAGTACTTC
CSAERTSGIQGWEQYF
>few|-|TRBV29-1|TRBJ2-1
TGCAGCGTTGCGGGGGGCCTTGATGAGCAGTTCTTC
CSVAGGLDEQFF
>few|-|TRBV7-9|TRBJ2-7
TGTGCCAGCAGCTTCGGGTCGATCCTGAGCTACGAGCAGTACTTC
CASSFGSILSYEQYF
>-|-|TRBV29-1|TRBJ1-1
TGCAGCGTACAAGGGGGCACTGAAGCTTTCTTT
CSVQGGTEAFF
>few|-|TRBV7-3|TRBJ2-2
TGTGCCAGCAGCTATAGCGTCCCCCAGAACACCGGGGAGCTGTTTTTT
CASSYSVPQNTGELFF
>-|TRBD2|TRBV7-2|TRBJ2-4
TGTGCCAGCAGCTCGGAAAGGCTAGCGGGAGGGCTCGGGAAAAACATTCAGTACTTC
CASSSERLAGGLGKNIQYF
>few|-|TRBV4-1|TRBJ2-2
TGCGCCAGCAGCCGGACAAGCGCGGGGCTGAACACCGGGGAGCTGTTTTTT
CASSRTSAGLNTGELFF
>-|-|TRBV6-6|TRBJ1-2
TGTGCCAGCAGTCTGGGGGAACTCTATGGCTACACCTTC
CASSLGELYGYTF
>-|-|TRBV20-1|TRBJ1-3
TGCAGTGCTCTTACAGGAAACACCATATATTTT
CSALTGNTIYF
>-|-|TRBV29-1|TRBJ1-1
TGCAGCGTTGAGGGTAGAATGGATTGGTACACTGAAGCTTTCTTT
CSVEGRMDWYTEAFF
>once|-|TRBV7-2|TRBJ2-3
TGTGCCAGCAGCTTACAGCGGCCCCCCACAGATACGCAGTATTTT
CASSLQRPPTDTQYF
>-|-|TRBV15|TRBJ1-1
TGTGCCACCAGCAGTGGAAGGGACACTGAAGCTTTCTTT
CATSSGRDTEAFF
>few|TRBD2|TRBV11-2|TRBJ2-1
TGTGCCAGCAGCTTAACATCTAGCGGACACAATGAGCAGTTCTTC
CASSLTSSGHNEQFF
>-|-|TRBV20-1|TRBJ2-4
TGCAGTGCCCCTGGGGGTAACGGCATTCAGTACTTC
CSAPGGNGIQYF
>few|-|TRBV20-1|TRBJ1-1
TGCAGTGCTAGGCCCGGGGGGTACGACACTGAAGCTTTCTTT
CSARPGGYDTEAFF
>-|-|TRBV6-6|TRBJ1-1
TGTGCCAGCAGTTCCCCGGGACATAGTAACACTGAAGCTTTCTTT
CASSSPGHSNTEAFF
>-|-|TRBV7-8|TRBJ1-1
TGTGCCAGCAACGGACAGTTGAACACTGAAGCTTTCTTT
CASNGQLNTEAFF
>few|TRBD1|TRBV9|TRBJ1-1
TGTGCCAGTAGCGTCCCGGGACAGGGGGGCGGGGAAGCTTTCTTT
CASSVPGQGGGEAFF
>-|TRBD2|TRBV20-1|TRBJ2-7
TGCAGTGTCGAATCTAGCGGGTCCTACGAGCAGTACTTC
CSVESSGSYEQYF
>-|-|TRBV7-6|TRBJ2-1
TGTGCCAGCAGCTTAGCACGGCTTGAGGGACGTTACTCCTACAATGAGCAGTTCTTC
CASSLARLEGRYSYNEQFF
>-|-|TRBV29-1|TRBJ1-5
TGCAGCGTTGCAGGTTATAATCAGCCCCAGCATTTT
CSVAGYNQPQHF
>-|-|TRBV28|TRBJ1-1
TGTGCCAGCAGTTTATCTCTCGGGGGCCCCGGTGCTTTCTTT
CASSLSLGGPGAFF
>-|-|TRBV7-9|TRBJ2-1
TGTGCCAGCAGCCCCACTGACAGTCTGAATAAGCAGTTCTTC
CASSPTDSLNKQFF
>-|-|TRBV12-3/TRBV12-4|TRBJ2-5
TGTGCCAGCTCTTTGGGGCGGGTTCGGCAGACCCAGTACTTC
CASSLGRVRQTQYF
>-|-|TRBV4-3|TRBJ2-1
TGCGCCAGCAGCCAAGACTGGGTCGTTAACAATGAGCAGTTCTTC
CASSQDWVVNNEQFF
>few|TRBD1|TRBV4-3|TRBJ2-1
TGCGCCAGCAGCCAAGAAGCAGGGGGAGCCTACAATGAGCAGTTCTTC
CASSQEAGGAYNEQFF
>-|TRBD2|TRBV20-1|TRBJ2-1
TGCAGTGCTAGAGATTTAGCGGGAGTGAGATTCAATGAGCAGTTCTTC
CSARDLAGVRFNEQFF
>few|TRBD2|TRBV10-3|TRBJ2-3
TGTGCCACCCGGGGGGGGCCCGGAGATACGCAGTATTTT
CATRGGPGDTQYF
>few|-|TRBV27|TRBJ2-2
TGTGCCAGCGGTAGGATATACACCGGGGAGCTGTTTTTT
CASGRIYTGELFF
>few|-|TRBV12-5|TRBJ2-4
TGTGCTAGTGAGGGGCCCAAAAACATTCAGTACTTC
CASEGPKNIQYF
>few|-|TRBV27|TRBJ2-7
TGTGCCAGCAGTGATAGGGGACCGGGGTACGAGCAGTACTTC
CASSDRGPGYEQYF
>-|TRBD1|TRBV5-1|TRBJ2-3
TGCGCCTGCAGCCGGGACAGGAACACAGATACGCAGTATTTT
CACSRDRNTDTQYF
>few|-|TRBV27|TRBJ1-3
TGTGCCAGCAGTTTTATCGGGGGTTCTGGAAACACCATATATTTT
CASSFIGGSGNTIYF
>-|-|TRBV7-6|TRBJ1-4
TGTGCCAGCAGCTTAGTAGCAGGGGATGAAAAACTGTTTTTT
CASSLVAGDEKLFF
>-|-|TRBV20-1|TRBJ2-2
TGCAGTGCTAGAGATTCGTCGGGGGAGTACACCGGGGAGCTGTTTTTT
CSARDSSGEYTGELFF